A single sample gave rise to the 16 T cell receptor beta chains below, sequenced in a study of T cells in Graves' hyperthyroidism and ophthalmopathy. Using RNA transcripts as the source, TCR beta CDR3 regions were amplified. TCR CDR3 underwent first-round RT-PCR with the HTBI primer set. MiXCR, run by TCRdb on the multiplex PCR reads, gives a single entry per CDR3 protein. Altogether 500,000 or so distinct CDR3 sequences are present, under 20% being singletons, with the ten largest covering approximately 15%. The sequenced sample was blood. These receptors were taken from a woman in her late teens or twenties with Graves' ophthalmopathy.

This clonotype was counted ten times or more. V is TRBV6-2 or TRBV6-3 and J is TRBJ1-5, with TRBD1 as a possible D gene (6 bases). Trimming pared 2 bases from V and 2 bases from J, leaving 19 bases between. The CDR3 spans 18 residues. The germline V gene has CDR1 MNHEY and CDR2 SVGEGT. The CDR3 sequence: CASSYLQKGGSGNQPQHF. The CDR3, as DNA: TGTGCCAGCAGTTACCTACAGAAAGGGGGAAGTGGCAATCAGCCCCAGCATTTT.

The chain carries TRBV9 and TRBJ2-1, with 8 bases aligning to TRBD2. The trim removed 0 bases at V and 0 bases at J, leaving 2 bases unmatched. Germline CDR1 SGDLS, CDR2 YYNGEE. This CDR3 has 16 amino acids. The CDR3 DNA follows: TGTGCCAGCAGCGTAGGACTAGCGAGCTCCTACAATGAGCAGTTCTTC. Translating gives CASSVGLASSYNEQFF.

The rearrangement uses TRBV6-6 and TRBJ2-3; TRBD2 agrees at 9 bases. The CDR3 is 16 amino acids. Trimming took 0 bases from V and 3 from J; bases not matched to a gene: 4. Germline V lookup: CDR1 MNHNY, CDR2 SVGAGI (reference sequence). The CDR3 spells CASSYSRGGATDTQYF. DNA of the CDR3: TGTGCCAGCAGTTACTCGCGCGGGGGGGCAACAGATACGCAGTATTTT.

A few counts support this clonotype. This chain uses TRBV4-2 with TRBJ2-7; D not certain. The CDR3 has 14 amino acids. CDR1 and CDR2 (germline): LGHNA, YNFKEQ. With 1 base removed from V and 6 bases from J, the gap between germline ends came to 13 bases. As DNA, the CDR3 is TGTGCCAGCAGCCAAGGGTATAAATCGGGCGAGCAGTACTTC. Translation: CASSQGYKSGEQYF.

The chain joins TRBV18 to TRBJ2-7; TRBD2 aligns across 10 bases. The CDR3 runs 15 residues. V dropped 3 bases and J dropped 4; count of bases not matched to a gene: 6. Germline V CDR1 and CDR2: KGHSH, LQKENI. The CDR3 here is CASSPKASGSYEQYF. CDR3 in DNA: TGTGCCAGCTCACCGAAGGCTAGCGGGAGTTACGAGCAGTACTTC.

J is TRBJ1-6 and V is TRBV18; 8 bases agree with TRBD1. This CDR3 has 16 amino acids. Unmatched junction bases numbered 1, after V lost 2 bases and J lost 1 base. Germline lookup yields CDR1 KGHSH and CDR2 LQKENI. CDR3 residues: CASSPDRGSYNSPLHF. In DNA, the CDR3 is TGTGCCAGCTCACCAGACAGGGGTTCCTATAATTCACCCCTCCACTTT.

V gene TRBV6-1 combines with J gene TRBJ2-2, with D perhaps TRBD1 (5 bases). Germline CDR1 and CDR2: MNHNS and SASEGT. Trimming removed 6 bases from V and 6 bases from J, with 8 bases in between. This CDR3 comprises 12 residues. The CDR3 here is CASRSGPGELFF. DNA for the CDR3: TGTGCCAGCAGATCAGGGCCCGGGGAGCTGTTTTTT.

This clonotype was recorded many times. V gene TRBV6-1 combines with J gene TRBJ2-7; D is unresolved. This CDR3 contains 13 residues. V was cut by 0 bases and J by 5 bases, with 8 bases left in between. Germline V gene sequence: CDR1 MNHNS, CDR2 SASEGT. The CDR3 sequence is CASSEAPAHEQYF. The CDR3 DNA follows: TGTGCCAGCAGTGAAGCGCCCGCCCACGAGCAGTACTTC.

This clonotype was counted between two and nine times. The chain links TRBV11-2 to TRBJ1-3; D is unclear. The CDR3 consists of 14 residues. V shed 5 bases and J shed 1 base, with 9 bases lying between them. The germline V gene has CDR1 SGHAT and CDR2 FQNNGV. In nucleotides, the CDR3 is TGTGCCAGCAGCCCTGATTATTCTGGAAACACCATATATTTT. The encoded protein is CASSPDYSGNTIYF. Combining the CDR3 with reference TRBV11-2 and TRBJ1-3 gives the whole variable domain EAGVAQSPRYKIIEKRQSVAFWCNPISGHATLYWYQQILGQGPKLLIQFQNNGVVDDSQLPKDRFSAERLKGVDSTLKIQPAKLEDSAVYLCASSPDYSGNTIYFGEGSWLTVV.

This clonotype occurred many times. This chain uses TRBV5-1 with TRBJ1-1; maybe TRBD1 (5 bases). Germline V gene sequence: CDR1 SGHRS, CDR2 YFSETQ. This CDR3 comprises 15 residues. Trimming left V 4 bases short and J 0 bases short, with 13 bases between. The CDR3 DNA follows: TGCGCCAGCAGCCCAGGAGGACACATGAACACTGAAGCTTTCTTT. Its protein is CASSPGGHMNTEAFF. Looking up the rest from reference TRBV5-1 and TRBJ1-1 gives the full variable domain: KAGVTQTPRYLIKTRGQQVTLSCSPISGHRSVSWYQQTPGQGLQFLFEYFSETQRNKGNFPGRFSGRQFSNSRSEMNVSTLELGDSALYLCASSPGGHMNTEAFFGQGTRLTVV.

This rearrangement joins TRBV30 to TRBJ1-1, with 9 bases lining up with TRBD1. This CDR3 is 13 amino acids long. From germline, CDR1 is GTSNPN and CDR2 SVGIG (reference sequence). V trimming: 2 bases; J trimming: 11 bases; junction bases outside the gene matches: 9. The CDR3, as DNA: TGTGCCTGGAGTCCCGGGACAGGGAGTTTCGCTTTCTTT. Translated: CAWSPGTGSFAFF.

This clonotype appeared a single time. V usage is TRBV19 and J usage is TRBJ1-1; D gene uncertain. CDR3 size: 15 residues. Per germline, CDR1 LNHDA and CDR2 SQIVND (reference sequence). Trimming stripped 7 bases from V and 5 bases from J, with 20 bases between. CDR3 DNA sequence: TGTGCCAGTACCACAAACAGACTCGTTAGTACTGAAGCTTTCTTT. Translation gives CASTTNRLVSTEAFF.

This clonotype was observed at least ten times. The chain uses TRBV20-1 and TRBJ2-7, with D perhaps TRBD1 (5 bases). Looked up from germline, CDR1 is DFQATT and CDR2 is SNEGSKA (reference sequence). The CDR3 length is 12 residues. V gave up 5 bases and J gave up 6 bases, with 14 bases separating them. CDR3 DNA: TGCAGTGCTGCCTCAGGGATTCCCGAGCAGTACTTC. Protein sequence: CSAASGIPEQYF.

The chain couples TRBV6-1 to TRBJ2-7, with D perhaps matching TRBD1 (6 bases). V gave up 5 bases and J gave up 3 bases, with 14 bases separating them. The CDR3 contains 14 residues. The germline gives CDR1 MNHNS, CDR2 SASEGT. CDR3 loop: CASSSAGTFYEQYF. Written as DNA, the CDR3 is TGTGCCAGCAGTTCAGCCGGGACATTCTACGAGCAGTACTTC.

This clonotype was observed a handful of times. The CDR3 DNA reads as TGCGCCAGCAGTACCCGGACGGATAACTATGGCTACACCTTC. Protein: CASSTRTDNYGYTF. The chain has TRBV5-1 and TRBJ1-2; D gene ambiguous. Germline V gene lookup returns CDR1 SGHRS and CDR2 YFSETQ. Trimming pared 5 bases from V and 1 base from J, leaving 12 bases between. This CDR3 spans 14 amino acids.

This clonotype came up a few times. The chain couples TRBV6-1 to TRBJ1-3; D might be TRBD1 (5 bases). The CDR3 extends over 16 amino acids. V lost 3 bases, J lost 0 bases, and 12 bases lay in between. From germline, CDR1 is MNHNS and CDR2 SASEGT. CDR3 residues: CASSETRQSSGNTIYF. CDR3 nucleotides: TGTGCCAGCAGTGAGACAAGACAGAGCTCTGGAAACACCATATATTTT.